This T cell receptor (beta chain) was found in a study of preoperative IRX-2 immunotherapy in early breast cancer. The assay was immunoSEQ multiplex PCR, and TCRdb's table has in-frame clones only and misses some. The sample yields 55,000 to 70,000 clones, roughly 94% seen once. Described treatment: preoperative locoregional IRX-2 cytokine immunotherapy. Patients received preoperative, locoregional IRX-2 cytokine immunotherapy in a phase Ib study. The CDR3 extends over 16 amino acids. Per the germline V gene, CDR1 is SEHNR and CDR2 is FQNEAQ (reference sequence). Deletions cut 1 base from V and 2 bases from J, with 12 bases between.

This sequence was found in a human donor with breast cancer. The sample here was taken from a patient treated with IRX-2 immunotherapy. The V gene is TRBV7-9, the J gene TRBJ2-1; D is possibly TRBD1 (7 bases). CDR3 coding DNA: TGTGCCAGCAGCTTAGGAGGAGGGGGCGCCTACAATGAGCAGTTCTTC. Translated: CASSLGGGGAYNEQFF.